This TCR beta chain is drawn from a study of cytomegalovirus exposure and HLA in healthy donors. Concerning this clone: The antigen is unknown.

The CDR3 extends over 14 amino acids. Per germline, CDR1 KGHSH and CDR2 LQKENI. V dropped 6 bases and J dropped 8; count of bases not matched to a gene: 11. Points from the study as a whole: Only CMV serostatus was available as immune exposure information.

Vbeta (60) and Jbeta (13) primers were used in the PCR. The table came from immunoSEQ multiplex PCR; TCRdb's copy has only in-frame clones and leaves some out. Among roughly 140,000 clones listed, 80% to 90% were seen once. The rearrangement uses TRBV18 and TRBJ1-2, with 8 positions matching TRBD1. Input material: PBMCs. The TCR was taken from a boy between 2 and 10 years old in good health and CMV-seronegative. The CDR3 coding sequence is TGTGCCAGCTCCCCCCAGGGGGCGCTTAAGGGCTACACCTTC. As protein: CASSPQGALKGYTF.